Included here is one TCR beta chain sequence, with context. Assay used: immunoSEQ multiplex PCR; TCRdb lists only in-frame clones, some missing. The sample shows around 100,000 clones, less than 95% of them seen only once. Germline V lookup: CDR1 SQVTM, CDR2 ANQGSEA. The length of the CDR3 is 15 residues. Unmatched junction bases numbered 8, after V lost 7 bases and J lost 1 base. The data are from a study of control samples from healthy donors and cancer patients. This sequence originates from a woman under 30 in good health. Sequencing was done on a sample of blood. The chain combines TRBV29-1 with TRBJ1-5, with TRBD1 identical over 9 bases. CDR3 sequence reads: CSGGQGTDSNQPQHF. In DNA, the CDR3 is TGCAGCGGGGGACAGGGAACAGACAGCAATCAGCCCCAGCATTTT. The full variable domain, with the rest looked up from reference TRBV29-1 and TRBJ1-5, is SAVISQKPSRDICQRGTSLTIQCQVDSQVTMMFWYRQQPGQSLTLIATANQGSEATYESGFVIDKFPISRPNLTFSTLTVSNMSPEDSSIYLCSGGQGTDSNQPQHFGDGTRLSIL.